This T cell receptor beta chain was identified in a study of T cell repertoires in cytomegalovirus infection. Study-level background: Indications came from public TCR beta signatures; they pointed to CMV infection and to a matching HLA type. Study-level points and caveats: HLA-C-restricted TCR beta clonotypes specific for CMV led the ex vivo response.

V was pared by 4 bases and J by 4 bases, with 13 bases of the junction left unmatched. This CDR3 has 18 residues. CDR1 and CDR2 (germline): SEHNR, FQNEAQ (reference sequence). MiXCR was run by TCRdb on the reads, yielding one entry per CDR3 protein. The sample has just under 550,000 distinct CDR3 sequences, around 27% seen once. In the case of this clonotype: Antigen: not known.

The chain has TRBV7-9 and TRBJ2-3, with TRBD2 matching 11 bases. The sequence was collected from a human donor in good health (CMV status not recorded). Some clones in this sample may be carry-over from other donors' samples. Sequencing was carried out using PBMCs. CDR3 protein: CASSSVHPGLAGADTQYF. CDR3 coding DNA: TGTGCCAGCAGCTCCGTACATCCCGGACTAGCGGGCGCAGATACGCAGTATTTT.